Sequencing of this T cell receptor (beta chain) was carried out in a study of T-cell reconstitution after alpha-beta-depleted transplantation in children. Overall study results and limits: After one year, T-cell counts and TCRbeta diversity mostly came from new T cells.

Unique molecular identifiers were incorporated when the TCRbeta library was constructed. Using its own MiXCR run on the PCR reads, TCRdb lists one record per CDR3 protein. The sample lists under 750,000 distinct CDR3 sequences; more than 20% were seen once. From germline, CDR1 is DFQATT and CDR2 SNEGSKA (reference sequence). The CDR3 contains 13 residues. V lost 6 bases and J lost 4; bases outside the gene matches: 6. This clonotype was recorded many times. Antigen: not known. This TCR came from a boy under two years old who had a stem cell transplant for acute myeloid leukemia, so the T cells may come from the graft donor. The sample was PBMCs, mostly from graft donor cells, taken 360 days after TCRalphabeta/CD19-depleted stem cell transplant. The V and J genes are TRBV20-1 and TRBJ2-7; the match to TRBD2 covers 10 bases. The DNA for the CDR3 is TGCAGTGCCATTCGGACTAGCGGATACGAGCAGTACTTC. Amino acid sequence: CSAIRTSGYEQYF.